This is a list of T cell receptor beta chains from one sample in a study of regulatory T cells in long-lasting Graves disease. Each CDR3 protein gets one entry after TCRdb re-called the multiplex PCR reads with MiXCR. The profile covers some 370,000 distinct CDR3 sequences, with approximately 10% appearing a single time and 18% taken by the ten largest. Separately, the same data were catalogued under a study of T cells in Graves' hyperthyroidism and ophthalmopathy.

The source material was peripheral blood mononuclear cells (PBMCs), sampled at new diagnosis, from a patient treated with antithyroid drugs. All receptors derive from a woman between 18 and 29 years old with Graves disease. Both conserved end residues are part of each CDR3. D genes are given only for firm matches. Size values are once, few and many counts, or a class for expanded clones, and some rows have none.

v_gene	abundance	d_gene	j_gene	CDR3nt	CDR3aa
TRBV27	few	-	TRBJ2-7	TGTGCCAGCAGTTGGGCTGTCTCCTACGAGCAGTACTTC	CASSWAVSYEQYF
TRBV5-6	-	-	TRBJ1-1	TGTGCCAGCAGCTTTACCAGGGTGATCATGAACACTGAAGCTTTCTTT	CASSFTRVIMNTEAFF
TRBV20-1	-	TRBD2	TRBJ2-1	TGCAGTGCTCCTGCACTTAAACCGGGACTAGCGGGGATTAGCTCCTACAATGAGCAGTTCTTC	CSAPALKPGLAGISSYNEQFF
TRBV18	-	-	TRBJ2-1	TGTGCCAGCTCACCACCGACCTCGAAAGCAACAGAGAGAAATGAGCAGTTCTTC	CASSPPTSKATERNEQFF
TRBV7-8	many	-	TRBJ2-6	TGTGCCAGCAGCTTTCGGGGGGCCAACGTCCTGACTTTC	CASSFRGANVLTF
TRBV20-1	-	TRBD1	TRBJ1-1	TGCAGTGCTACAACAGGGGGAAGGCCTCCTTACACTGAAGCTTTCTTT	CSATTGGRPPYTEAFF
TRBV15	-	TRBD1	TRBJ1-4	TGTGCCACCAGCAGGAACTCGGGACAGGGGAATGAAAAACTGTTTTTT	CATSRNSGQGNEKLFF
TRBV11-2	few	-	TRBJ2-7	TGTGCCAGCAGTCAAGGGGATTTCGACGAGCAGTACTTC	CASSQGDFDEQYF
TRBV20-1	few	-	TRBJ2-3	TGCAGTGCTAGAGATAAAACGGGCCATACGCAGTATTTT	CSARDKTGHTQYF
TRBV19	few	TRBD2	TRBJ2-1	TGTGCCAGTAGTTTACTTCCAAGCGGGAGGGCCCACAATGAGCAGTTCTTC	CASSLLPSGRAHNEQFF
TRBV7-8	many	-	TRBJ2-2	TGTGCCAGCAGCCTCGAACTAGCTGCTAAGAACACCGGGGAGCTGTTTTTT	CASSLELAAKNTGELFF
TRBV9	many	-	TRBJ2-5	TGTGCCAGCAGCGTCAGGGTAGAGCAAGAGACCCAGTACTTC	CASSVRVEQETQYF
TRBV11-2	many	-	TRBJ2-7	TGTGCCAGCAGCTTAGTATACCCGCGGGAGCAGTACTTC	CASSLVYPREQYF
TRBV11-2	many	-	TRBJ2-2	TGTGCCAGCAGCGTCTGGAGGGACACCGGGGAGCTGTTTTTT	CASSVWRDTGELFF
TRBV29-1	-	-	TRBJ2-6	TGCAGCGTTATAGTCGCCAACGTCCTGACTTTC	CSVIVANVLTF
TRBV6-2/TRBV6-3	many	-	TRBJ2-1	TGTGCCAGCAGTTACTCGAGAGGTGAGCAGTTCTTC	CASSYSRGEQFF
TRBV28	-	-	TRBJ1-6	TGTGCCAGCAGTTCTCCGACCAAAAACTCCTATAATTCACCCCTCCACTTT	CASSSPTKNSYNSPLHF
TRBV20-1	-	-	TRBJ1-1	TGCAGTGCCCGACCCGGGACGAAGCCTGCAGCTTTCTTT	CSARPGTKPAAFF
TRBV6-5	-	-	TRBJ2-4	TGTGCCAGCAGTTACTCGGGGGGGCGTTATGGAAACATTCAGTACTTC	CASSYSGGRYGNIQYF
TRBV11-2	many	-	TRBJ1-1	TGTGCCAGCAGCTTAAAGTTCGACTGGGATGAAGCTTTCTTT	CASSLKFDWDEAFF
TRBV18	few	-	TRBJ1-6	TGTGCCAGCTCGTCTGGGGGGAATTCACCCCTCCACTTT	CASSSGGNSPLHF
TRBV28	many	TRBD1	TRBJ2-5	TGTGCCAGCACAGGGGGTCCAACCCAGTACTTC	CASTGGPTQYF
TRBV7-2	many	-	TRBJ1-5	TGTGCCAGCAGCTATGGGGAGTATAGCAATCAGCCCCAGCATTTT	CASSYGEYSNQPQHF
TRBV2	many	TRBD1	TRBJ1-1	TGTGCCAGCAGTGACGGCAGGGGGGTGAACACTGAAGCTTTCTTT	CASSDGRGVNTEAFF
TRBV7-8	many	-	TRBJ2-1	TGTGCCAGCAGCTGGTCCGACAGTTCCTACAATGAGCAGTTCTTC	CASSWSDSSYNEQFF
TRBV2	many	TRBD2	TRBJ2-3	TGTGCCAGCGAGACTAGCGGATACACAGATACGCAGTATTTT	CASETSGYTDTQYF
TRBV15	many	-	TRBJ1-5	TGTGCCACCAGCAGCTCACTAGGCAATCAGCCCCAGCATTTT	CATSSSLGNQPQHF
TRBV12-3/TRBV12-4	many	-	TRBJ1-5	TGTGCCAGCAGACTCCGGGACGGATACAATCAGCCCCAGCATTTT	CASRLRDGYNQPQHF
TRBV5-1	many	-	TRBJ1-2	TGCGCCAGCAGCTTGCGGCAGTCTTCCTATGGCTACACCTTC	CASSLRQSSYGYTF
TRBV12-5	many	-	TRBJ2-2	TGTGCTAGTGGTTTGGGGGGGCCTGGCACCGGGGAGCTGTTTTTT	CASGLGGPGTGELFF
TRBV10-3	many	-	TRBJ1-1	TGTGCCATCAGTGAGTCGCGGGCAGGGAACACTGAAGCTTTCTTT	CAISESRAGNTEAFF
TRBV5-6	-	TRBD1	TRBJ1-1	TGTGCCAGCAGCTATAACGACAGGGCTGAAGTTTTGGCTTTCTTT	CASSYNDRAEVLAFF
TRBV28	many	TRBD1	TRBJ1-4	TGTGCCAGCAGTTCACTCCCGGGACAGGATTCGAATGAAAAACTGTTTTTT	CASSSLPGQDSNEKLFF
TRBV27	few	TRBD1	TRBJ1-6	TGTGCCAGCAGTCCACGGTCGGGACAGGGGGCTTATTCACCCCTCCACTTT	CASSPRSGQGAYSPLHF
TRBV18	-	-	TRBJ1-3	TGTGCCAGCCCACCGATCCGGAGGCTATATGGAAACACCATATATTTT	CASPPIRRLYGNTIYF
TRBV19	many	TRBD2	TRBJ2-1	TGTGCCAGTAAATTAGCTAGCGGGACGAATGAGCAGTTCTTC	CASKLASGTNEQFF
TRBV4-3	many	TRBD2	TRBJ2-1	TGCGCCAGCAGCCAAGACACTAGCGGGAGTCTGTATGAGCAGTTCTTC	CASSQDTSGSLYEQFF
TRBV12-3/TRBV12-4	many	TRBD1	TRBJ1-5	TGTGCCAGCAGCAGACAGGGGGCGAATCAGCCCCAGCATTTT	CASSRQGANQPQHF
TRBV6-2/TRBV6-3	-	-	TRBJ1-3	TGTGCCAGCGGAGCCTCTGGAAACACCATATATTTT	CASGASGNTIYF
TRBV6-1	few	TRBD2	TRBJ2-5	TGTGCCAGCAGAACACTCGTGGGACTAGCGGGAAAATACCAAGAGACCCAGTACTTC	CASRTLVGLAGKYQETQYF
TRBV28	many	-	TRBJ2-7	TGTGCCAGCAGTTCAGCTGACGAGAAGTACTTC	CASSSADEKYF
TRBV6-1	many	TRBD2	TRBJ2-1	TGTGCCAGCAGTAAAAAGTATGGACTAGCGGGGGGGCGGCGTGAGCAGTTCTTC	CASSKKYGLAGGRREQFF
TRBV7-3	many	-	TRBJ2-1	TGTGCCAGCAGCTCCCAGAGGGAGAATGAGCAGTTCTTC	CASSSQRENEQFF
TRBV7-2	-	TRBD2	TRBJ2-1	TGTGCCAGCAGCTCCCGGACTAGCGGTTGGGCCTACAATGAGCAGTTCTTC	CASSSRTSGWAYNEQFF
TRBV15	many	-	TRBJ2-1	TGTGCCACCAGCAGAGTACGGCGGGACCCAGGGGATGAGCAGTTCTTC	CATSRVRRDPGDEQFF
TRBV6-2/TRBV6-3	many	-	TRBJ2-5	TGTGCCAGCAGTACATCTGGAGGTTTAGAGACCCAGTACTTC	CASSTSGGLETQYF
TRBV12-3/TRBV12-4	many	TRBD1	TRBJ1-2	TGTGCCAGCAGTTCAACGGAGGGGGCGAGGTATGGCTACACCTTC	CASSSTEGARYGYTF
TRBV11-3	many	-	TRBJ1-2	TGTGCCAGTTCAACAGGGCCCCTGGGAGGCTACACCTTC	CASSTGPLGGYTF
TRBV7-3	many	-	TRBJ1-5	TGTGCCAGCAGCTTCCCCGTGAAGGGGCCACGTAGCAATCAGCCCCAGCATTTT	CASSFPVKGPRSNQPQHF
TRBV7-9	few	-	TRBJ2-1	TGTGTCAGCAGCTTAGGCTTTACCTCAGAGGAGCAGTTCTTC	CVSSLGFTSEEQFF